Sequencing of this T cell receptor beta chain was carried out in a study of blood T cell repertoires in COVID-19. Across the whole study: Donors in the United States, Italy and Spain gave samples during acute or convalescent COVID-19. T cells, B-cell-depleted T cells, or PBMCs provided the cDNA or gDNA that served as material.

In the study's own analysis: Estimation of nucleated cell counts relied on the amplification of reference gene primers. This table comes from immunoSEQ multiplex PCR, and its TCRdb copy is limited to in-frame clones, with some not included. V and J calls and clone size are given by that table; D and trimming were obtained from the DNA. The sample records over 85,000 clones, around 90% being singletons. After removal of 2 bases from V and 4 bases from J, the junction contained 4 bases not matched to a gene. The CDR3 totals 15 residues. Germline V lookup: CDR1 GTSNPN, CDR2 SVGIG (reference sequence). Material: peripheral blood. This clonotype was obtained from a man aged 18-30 years with acute or convalescent COVID-19. The V and J genes are TRBV30 and TRBJ2-7, with 14 bases fitting TRBD2. In nucleotides, the CDR3 is TGTGCCTGGAGTTCTGGACTAGCGGGAGGTTACGAGCAGTACTTC. Amino acids: CAWSSGLAGGYEQYF.